This TCR beta chain was documented in a study of CD8 T cells in ankylosing spondylitis. Study-level results: About 8 highly homologous variants made up a TCR beta motif, and this motif appeared characteristic of ankylosing spondylitis blood.

Germline CDR1 reads SGHVS; CDR2 reads FNYEAQ. CDR3 size: 14 residues. The V and J ends lost 1 base and 5 bases respectively, with 11 bases between them. This clonotype has a handful of counts. Its antigen is undetermined. Via MiXCR, TCRdb re-called the 5' RACE reads, giving one row per CDR3 protein. The sample gives 350,000 to 550,000 distinct CDR3 sequences, more than 25% of which show up once; roughly 0.8% is in the top ten. The chain couples TRBV7-6 to TRBJ1-1; D is unresolved. Specimen: blood, either unsorted or a sorted T cell fraction (not recorded which). This TCR was sampled from a male donor with ankylosing spondylitis. CDR3 sequence (DNA): TGTGCCAGCAGCTTAGTGACCAGAGGGACTGAAGCTTTCTTT. Translation gives CASSLVTRGTEAFF.